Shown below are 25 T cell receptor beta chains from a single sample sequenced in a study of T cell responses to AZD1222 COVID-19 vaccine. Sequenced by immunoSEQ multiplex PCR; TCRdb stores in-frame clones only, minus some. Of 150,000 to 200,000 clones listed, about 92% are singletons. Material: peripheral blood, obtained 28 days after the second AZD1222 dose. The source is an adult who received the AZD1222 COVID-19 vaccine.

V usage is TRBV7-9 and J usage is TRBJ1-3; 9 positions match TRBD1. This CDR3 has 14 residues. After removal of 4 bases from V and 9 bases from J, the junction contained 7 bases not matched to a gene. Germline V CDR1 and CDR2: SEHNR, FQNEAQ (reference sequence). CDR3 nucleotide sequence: TGTGCCAGCAGCTCCGACAGGGGGTTAGTCACCATATATTTT. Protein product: CASSSDRGLVTIYF.

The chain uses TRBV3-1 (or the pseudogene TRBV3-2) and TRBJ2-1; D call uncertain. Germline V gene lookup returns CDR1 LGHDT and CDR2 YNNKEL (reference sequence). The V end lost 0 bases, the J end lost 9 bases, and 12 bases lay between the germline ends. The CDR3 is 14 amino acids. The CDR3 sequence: CASSQERNEGEQFF. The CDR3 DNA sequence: TGTGCCAGCAGCCAAGAAAGGAACGAAGGTGAGCAGTTCTTC.

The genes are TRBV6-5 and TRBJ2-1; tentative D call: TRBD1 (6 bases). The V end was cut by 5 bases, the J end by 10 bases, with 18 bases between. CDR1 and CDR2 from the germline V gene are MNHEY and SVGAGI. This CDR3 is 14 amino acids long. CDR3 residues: CASSPLVGALEQFF. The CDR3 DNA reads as TGTGCCAGCAGTCCCCTCGTGGGGGCCCTGGAGCAGTTCTTC.

The CDR3 spells CAWSVDSSYEQYF. CDR3 nucleotide sequence: TGTGCCTGGAGTGTGGACAGCTCCTACGAGCAGTACTTC. The V gene is TRBV30, the J gene TRBJ2-7; a weak D match, TRBD1 (6 bases). V gave up 0 bases and J gave up 0 bases, with 6 bases separating them. Germline-derived CDR1 and CDR2 are GTSNPN and SVGIG (reference sequence). CDR3 length: 13 residues.

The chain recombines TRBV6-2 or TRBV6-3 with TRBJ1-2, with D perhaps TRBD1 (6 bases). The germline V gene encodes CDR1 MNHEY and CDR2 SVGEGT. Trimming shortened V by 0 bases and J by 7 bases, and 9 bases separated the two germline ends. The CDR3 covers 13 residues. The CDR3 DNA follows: TGTGCCAGCAGTTACTCTGGGGGCAGTGGCTACACCTTC. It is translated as CASSYSGGSGYTF.

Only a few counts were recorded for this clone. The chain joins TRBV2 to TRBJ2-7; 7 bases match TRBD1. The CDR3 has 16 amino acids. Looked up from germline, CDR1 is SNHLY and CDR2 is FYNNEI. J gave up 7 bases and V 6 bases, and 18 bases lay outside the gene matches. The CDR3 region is CASSRDRDDDLGEQYF. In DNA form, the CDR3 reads TGTGCCAGCAGCAGAGACAGGGATGATGACTTGGGGGAGCAGTACTTC.

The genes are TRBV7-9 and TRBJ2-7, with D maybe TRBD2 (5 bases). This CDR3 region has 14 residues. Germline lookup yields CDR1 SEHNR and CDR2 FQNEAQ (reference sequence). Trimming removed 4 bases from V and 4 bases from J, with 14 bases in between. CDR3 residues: CASSSPFGIYEQYF. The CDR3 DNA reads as TGTGCCAGCAGCTCACCGTTCGGGATTTACGAGCAGTACTTC.

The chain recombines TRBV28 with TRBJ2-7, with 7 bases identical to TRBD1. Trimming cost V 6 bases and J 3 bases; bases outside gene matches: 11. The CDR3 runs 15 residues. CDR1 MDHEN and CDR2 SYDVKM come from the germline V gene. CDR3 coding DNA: TGTGCCAGCAGCTATTCCGGGACAGCTGGCTACGAGCAGTACTTC. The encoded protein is CASSYSGTAGYEQYF.

CDR3 DNA: TGTGCCAGCAGGCCTACAGGGGGGAGGGCCGGCAATGAGCAGTTCTTC. It codes for CASRPTGGRAGNEQFF. The chain employs TRBV7-8 and TRBJ2-1; D is possibly TRBD1 (8 bases). The germline CDR1 and CDR2 sequences are SGHVS and FQNEAQ. The CDR3 covers 16 residues. Deletions cut 6 bases from V and 6 bases from J, with 21 bases between.

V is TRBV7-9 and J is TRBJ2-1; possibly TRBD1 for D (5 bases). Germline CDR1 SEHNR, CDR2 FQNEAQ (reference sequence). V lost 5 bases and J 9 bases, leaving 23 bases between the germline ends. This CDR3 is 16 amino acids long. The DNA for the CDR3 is TGTGCCAGCAGCCCACAGAACCTATTCAAGGGGATTGAGCAGTTCTTC. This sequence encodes CASSPQNLFKGIEQFF.

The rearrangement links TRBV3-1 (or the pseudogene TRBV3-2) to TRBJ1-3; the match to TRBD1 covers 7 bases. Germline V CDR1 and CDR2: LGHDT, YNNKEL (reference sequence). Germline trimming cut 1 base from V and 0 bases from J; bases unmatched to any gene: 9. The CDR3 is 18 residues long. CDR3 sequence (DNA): TGTGCCAGCAGCCAAGCTAGGACAGGACGATACTCTGGAAACACCATATATTTT. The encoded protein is CASSQARTGRYSGNTIYF.

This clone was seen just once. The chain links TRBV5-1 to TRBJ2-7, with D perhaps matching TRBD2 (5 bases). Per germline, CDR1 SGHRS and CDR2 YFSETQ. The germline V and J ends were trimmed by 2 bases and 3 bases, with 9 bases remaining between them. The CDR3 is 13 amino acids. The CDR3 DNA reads TGCGCCAGCAGCTTCACGAGGGACTACGAGCAGTACTTC. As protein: CASSFTRDYEQYF.

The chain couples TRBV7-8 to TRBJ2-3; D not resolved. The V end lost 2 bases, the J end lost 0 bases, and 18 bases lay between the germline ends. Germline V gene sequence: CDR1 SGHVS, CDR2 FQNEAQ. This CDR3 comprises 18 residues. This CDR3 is CASSLLSVYTKSTDTQYF. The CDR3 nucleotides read TGTGCCAGCAGCTTACTCTCAGTGTACACAAAGAGCACAGATACGCAGTATTTT.

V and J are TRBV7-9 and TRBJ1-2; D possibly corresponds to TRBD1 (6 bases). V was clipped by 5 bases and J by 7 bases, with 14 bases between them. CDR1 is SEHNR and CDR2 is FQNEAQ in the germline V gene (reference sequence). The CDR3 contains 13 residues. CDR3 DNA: TGTGCCAGCAGCATGGGGGGGCGCGGTGGCTACACCTTC. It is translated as CASSMGGRGGYTF.

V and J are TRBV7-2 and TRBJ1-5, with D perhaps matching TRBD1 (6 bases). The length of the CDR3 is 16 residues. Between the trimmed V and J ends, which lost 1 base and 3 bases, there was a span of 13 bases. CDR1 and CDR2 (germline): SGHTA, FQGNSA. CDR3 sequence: CASSLDPGAHNQPQHF. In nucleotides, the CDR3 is TGTGCCAGCAGCTTAGATCCAGGGGCTCACAATCAGCCCCAGCATTTT.

Written as DNA, the CDR3 is TGTGCCAGCAGTTACTCGTTAACACAGAACCTTGGCTACACCTTC. This gives the protein CASSYSLTQNLGYTF. The V and J genes are TRBV6-2 or TRBV6-3 and TRBJ1-2; D ambiguous. V gave up 0 bases and J gave up 7 bases, with 15 bases separating them. CDR1 is MNHEY and CDR2 is SVGEGT in the germline V gene. CDR3 size: 15 residues.

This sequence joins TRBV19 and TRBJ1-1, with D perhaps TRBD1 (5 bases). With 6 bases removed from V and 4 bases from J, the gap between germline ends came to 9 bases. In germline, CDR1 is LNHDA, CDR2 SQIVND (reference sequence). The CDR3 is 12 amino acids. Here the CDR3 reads CASSAGSTEAFF. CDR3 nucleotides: TGTGCCAGTAGCGCAGGGTCCACTGAAGCTTTCTTT.

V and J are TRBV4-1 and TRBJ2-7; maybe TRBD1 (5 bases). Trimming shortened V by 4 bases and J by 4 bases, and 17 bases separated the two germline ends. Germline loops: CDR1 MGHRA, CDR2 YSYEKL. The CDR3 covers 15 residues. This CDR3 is CASSPYDNRLYEQYF. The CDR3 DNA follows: TGCGCCAGCAGCCCCTACGACAACAGGCTATACGAGCAGTACTTC.

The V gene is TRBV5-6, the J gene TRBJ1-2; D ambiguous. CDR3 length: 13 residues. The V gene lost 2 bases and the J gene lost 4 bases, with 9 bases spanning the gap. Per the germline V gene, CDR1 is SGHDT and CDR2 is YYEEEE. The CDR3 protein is CASSLQNGYGYTF. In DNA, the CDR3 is TGTGCCAGCAGCTTACAGAACGGCTATGGCTACACCTTC.

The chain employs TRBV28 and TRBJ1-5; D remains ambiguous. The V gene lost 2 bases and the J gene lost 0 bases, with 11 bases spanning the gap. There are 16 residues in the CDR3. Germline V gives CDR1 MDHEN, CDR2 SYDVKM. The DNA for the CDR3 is TGTGCCAGCAGTTTACGTGGAGGGTATAGCAATCAGCCCCAGCATTTT. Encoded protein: CASSLRGGYSNQPQHF.

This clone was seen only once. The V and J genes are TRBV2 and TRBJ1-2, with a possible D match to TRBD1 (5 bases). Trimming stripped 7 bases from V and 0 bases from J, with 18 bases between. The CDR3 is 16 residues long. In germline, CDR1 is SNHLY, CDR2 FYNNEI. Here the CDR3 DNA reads TGTGCCAGCACGAGAATTAGGGACGGAACTAACTATGGCTACACCTTC. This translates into CASTRIRDGTNYGYTF.

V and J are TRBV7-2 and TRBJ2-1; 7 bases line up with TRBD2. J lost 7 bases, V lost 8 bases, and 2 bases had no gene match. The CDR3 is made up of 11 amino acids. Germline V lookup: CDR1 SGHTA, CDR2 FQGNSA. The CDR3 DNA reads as TGTGCCAGCGGAGCGGGGAATGAGCAGTTCTTC. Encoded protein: CASGAGNEQFF.

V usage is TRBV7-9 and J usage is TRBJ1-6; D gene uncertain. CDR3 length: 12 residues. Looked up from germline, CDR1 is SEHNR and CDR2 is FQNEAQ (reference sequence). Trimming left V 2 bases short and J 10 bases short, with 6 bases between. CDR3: CASSLLGSPLHF. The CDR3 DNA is TGTGCCAGCAGCTTATTGGGATCACCCCTCCACTTT.

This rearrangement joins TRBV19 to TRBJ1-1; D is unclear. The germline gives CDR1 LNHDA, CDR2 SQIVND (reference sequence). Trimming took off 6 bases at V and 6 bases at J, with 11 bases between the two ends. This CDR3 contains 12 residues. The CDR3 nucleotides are TGTGCCAGTAGCAGTAACTTCCCTGAAGCTTTCTTT. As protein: CASSSNFPEAFF.

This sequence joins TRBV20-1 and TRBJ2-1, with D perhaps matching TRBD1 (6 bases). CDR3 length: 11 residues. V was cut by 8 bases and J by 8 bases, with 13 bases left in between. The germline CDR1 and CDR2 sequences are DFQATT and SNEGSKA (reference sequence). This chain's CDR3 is CSPKGGDEQFF. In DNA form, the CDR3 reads TGCAGTCCGAAAGGGGGAGATGAGCAGTTCTTC.